The clone carrying this T cell receptor beta chain showed up many times. What was amplified from RNA transcripts were TCR beta CDR3 regions. The HTBI primer set was used in a first-round RT-PCR of the TCR CDR3. In TCRdb, the multiplex PCR reads were re-called with MiXCR into one record per CDR3 protein. In the table there are about 560,000 distinct CDR3 sequences, around a sixth of which are singletons. The data originate from a study of T cells in Graves' hyperthyroidism and ophthalmopathy. Patients were excluded because of uncontrolled infection, other autoimmune disease, pregnancy or lactation. This CDR3 has 17 residues. V dropped 5 bases and J dropped 5 bases, with 24 bases sitting between them. CDR1 is SGHTA, CDR2 FQGNSA, per germline.

The J gene is TRBJ2-5, the V gene TRBV7-2; possible D gene TRBD2, 8 bases. Sample: blood. This clonotype was obtained from a woman in her 30s with Graves' hyperthyroidism. CDR3 amino acids: CASSPSGRSGQWETQYF. The CDR3 DNA reads as TGTGCCAGCAGCCCTAGCGGGCGTTCGGGACAGTGGGAGACCCAGTACTTC.